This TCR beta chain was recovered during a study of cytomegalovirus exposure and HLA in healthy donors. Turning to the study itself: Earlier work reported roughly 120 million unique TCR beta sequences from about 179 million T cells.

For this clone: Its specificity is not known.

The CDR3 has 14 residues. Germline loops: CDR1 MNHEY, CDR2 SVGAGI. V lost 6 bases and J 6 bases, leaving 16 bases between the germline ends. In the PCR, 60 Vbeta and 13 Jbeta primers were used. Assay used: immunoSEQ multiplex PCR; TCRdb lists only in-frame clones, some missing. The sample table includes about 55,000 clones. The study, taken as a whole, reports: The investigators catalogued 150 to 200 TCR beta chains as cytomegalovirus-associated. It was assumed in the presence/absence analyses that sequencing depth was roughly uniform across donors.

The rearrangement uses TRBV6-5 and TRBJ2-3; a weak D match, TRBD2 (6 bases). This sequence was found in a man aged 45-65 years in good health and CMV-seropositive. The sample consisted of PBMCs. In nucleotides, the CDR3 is TGTGCCAGCAGCCAACAAAAGGGGAGGGATACGCAGTATTTT. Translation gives CASSQQKGRDTQYF.